Below are 10 T cell receptor beta chains sequenced from a single sample in a study of prognosis after radiotherapy for stage I lung cancer. Genomic DNA provided the template from which TCR beta CDR3 was amplified by two-round multiplex PCR. For every TRBV and TRBJ gene, a specific primer was used in first-round PCR. TCRdb reprocessed the multiplex PCR reads via MiXCR and lists one record per CDR3 protein. The sample shows some 8,500 distinct CDR3 sequences, 62% of them seen only once. The input for sequencing was PBMCs, taken before or after stereotactic body radiation therapy (not recorded which). These receptors all come from a donor older than 45 with non-small cell lung cancer.

This clonotype came up once. This sequence joins TRBV7-2 and TRBJ2-3; D is undetermined. The germline V gene encodes CDR1 SGHTA and CDR2 FQGNSA. The CDR3 contains 16 residues. The V end lost 2 bases, the J end lost 0 bases, and 12 bases lay between the germline ends. The CDR3 sequence is CASSLRRAGSTDTQYF. CDR3 coding DNA: TGTGCCAGCAGCTTACGGCGAGCTGGGAGCACAGATACGCAGTATTTT.

V and J are TRBV9 and TRBJ2-1, with a weak D call TRBD2 (6 bases). Germline lookup yields CDR1 SGDLS and CDR2 YYNGEE. V shed 0 bases and J shed 0 bases, with 16 bases lying between them. The CDR3 runs to 18 residues. The CDR3 here is CASSVAGWTGDSYNEQFF. The CDR3 nucleotides read TGTGCCAGCAGCGTAGCGGGTTGGACGGGAGACTCCTACAATGAGCAGTTCTTC.

This clonotype ranks as medium-sized (0.01 to 0.1%). The genes are TRBV7-2 and TRBJ2-2; the D gene is possibly TRBD1 (5 bases). With 1 base removed from V and 5 bases from J, the gap between germline ends came to 14 bases. CDR1 and CDR2 from the germline V gene are SGHTA and FQGNSA. CDR3 length equals 16 residues. DNA of the CDR3: TGTGCCAGCAGCTTAGGGTTTAGGGGTAGAACCGGGGAGCTGTTTTTT. Protein: CASSLGFRGRTGELFF.

This clonotype occurred once. The chain recombines TRBV28 with TRBJ2-7; TRBD1 might be the D (6 bases). V was pared by 5 bases and J by 13 bases, with 18 bases between. Germline loops: CDR1 MDHEN, CDR2 SYDVKM. This CDR3 has 12 residues. The DNA of the CDR3 is TGTGCCAGCAGTGAGGGACACAGAAGGATCTACTTC. Translating gives CASSEGHRRIYF.

This clonotype is medium-sized (0.01 to 0.1%) in the sample. The rearrangement joins TRBV5-1 to TRBJ2-1; 7 bases are a match to TRBD1. CDR1 is SGHRS and CDR2 is YFSETQ in the germline V gene. Losses at the gene ends were 4 bases for V and 10 bases for J; bases not matched to a gene: 14. This CDR3 spans 15 amino acids. CDR3 sequence reads: CASSEQGYYGSEQFF. CDR3 DNA: TGCGCCAGCAGCGAACAGGGGTATTATGGGTCGGAGCAGTTCTTC.

The rearrangement links TRBV7-3 to TRBJ2-6; tentative D call: TRBD1 (5 bases). This CDR3 has 17 residues. Per the germline V gene, CDR1 is SGHTA and CDR2 is FQGTGA. The V end lost 0 bases, the J end lost 3 bases, and 12 bases lay between the germline ends. CDR3 bases: TGTGCCAGCAGCTTAACGGGCAGGGCTGGTGGGGCCAACGTCCTGACTTTC. Its translation is CASSLTGRAGGANVLTF.

This chain links TRBV6-1 with TRBJ2-7, with 10 bases lining up with TRBD2. The CDR3 totals 15 residues. V gave up 7 bases and J gave up 5 bases; unmatched junction bases: 11. CDR1 is MNHNS and CDR2 is SASEGT in the germline V gene. CDR3 region: CASTTSGTSANEQYF. CDR3 DNA: TGTGCCAGCACTACCTCCGGGACTAGCGCGAACGAGCAGTACTTC.

This clonotype is labeled medium-sized. The chain joins TRBV30 to TRBJ1-5; D remains ambiguous. V was cut by 2 bases and J by 0 bases, with 8 bases left in between. This CDR3 has 14 residues. Germline values: CDR1 GTSNPN, CDR2 SVGIG (reference sequence). The CDR3 sequence is CAWSTRYSNQPQHF. CDR3 DNA sequence: TGTGCCTGGAGTACAAGGTATAGCAATCAGCCCCAGCATTTT.

To note about this clonotype: A far larger clone is just one base off, so this is likely a read error. The chain employs TRBV28 and TRBJ1-2, with D tentatively TRBD1 (5 bases). V lost 7 bases to trimming and J lost 5 bases, with 17 bases between them. Germline V CDR1 and CDR2: MDHEN, SYDVKM. The CDR3 covers 14 residues. Written as DNA, the CDR3 is TGTGCCAGCACGCAGAGAGCAGGGTTATATGGCTACACCTTC. Residues: CASTQRAGLYGYTF.

Worth noting for this clonotype: A read error may produce the germline difference seen at one junction end. The V gene is TRBV12-3 or TRBV12-4, the J gene TRBJ2-1, with 9 nucleotides matching TRBD1. This CDR3 is 16 amino acids long. Here the CDR3 DNA reads TGTGCCAACAGTTTAAGGGGACAGGGAGCCTACAATGATCAGTTCTTC. Amino acids: CANSLRGQGAYNDQFF.